This TCR beta chain was captured in a study of technical replicates of blood from several donors. The germline V gene encodes CDR1 SGHAT and CDR2 FQNNGV. Losses at the gene ends were 6 bases for V and 6 bases for J; bases not matched to a gene: 13. CDR3 size: 15 residues. Method: immunoSEQ multiplex PCR; TCRdb's copy keeps in-frame clones and lacks some. The sample holds 55,000 to 75,000 clones, more than 70% seen once. The gene calls are TRBV11-2 and TRBJ2-7; TRBD1 aligns across 8 bases. The receptor comes from a human donor in good health. Some clones in this sample may be carry-over from other donors' samples. The material sequenced was PBMCs. The CDR3 loop is CASRKPGGGGVEQYF. CDR3 coding DNA: TGTGCCAGCAGAAAACCAGGGGGCGGAGGTGTCGAGCAGTACTTC.